The T cell receptor beta chain described here comes from a study of regulatory T cells in long-lasting Graves disease. About the study: Persistence in Graves' disease denoted antithyroid drug use beyond 5 years alongside positive TSH receptor antibodies.

Per the germline V gene, CDR1 is SGHDN and CDR2 is FVKESK. CDR3 length: 13 amino acids. The ends were cut back, 4 bases at V and 4 bases at J, with 10 bases in the middle. Regarding time point: persistent/refractory GD, antithyroid drugs over 5 years with positive TRAb. PBMC RNA was the source of the TCR library. This clonotype was detected a few times. Arm-PCR of CDR3 regions and iRepertoire HTBI primers were the basis on which TCR beta libraries were built. Original processing methods: Samples collectively showed more than 55 TRBV and roughly 15 TRBJ segments. Each CDR3 protein gets one entry after TCRdb re-called the multiplex PCR reads with MiXCR. These V and J calls rely on TCRdb rather than the paper's analysis. This repertoire shows some 340,000 distinct CDR3 sequences, more than 20% found once; its top ten account for 25% to 35%.

The sample in question was peripheral blood mononuclear cells (PBMCs), obtained when the disease was refractory, from a patient treated with antithyroid drugs. V and J are TRBV14 and TRBJ1-1; D is ambiguous. The source is a woman in her forties with Graves disease. In DNA, the CDR3 is TGTGCCAGCAGCCCCTCTCCCAGCACTGAAGCTTTCTTT. Translated, it gives CASSPSPSTEAFF.